This TCR beta chain appears in the sequencing data of a study of blood T cell repertoires in COVID-19. Generated by immunoSEQ multiplex PCR, the TCRdb table keeps only in-frame clones and is missing some. The sample includes around 150,000 clones, 70% to 85% seen only once; the top ten take about 20%. Turning to this clone: At one of its ends the junction is not consistent with the germline gene, which may arise from a read error.

Germline CDR1 reads MGHDK; CDR2 reads SYGVNS. This CDR3 is 15 amino acids long. The chain recombines TRBV25-1 with TRBJ2-5, with 8 bases that match TRBD2. The receptor was derived from a woman older than 75 with acute or convalescent COVID-19. The material sequenced was peripheral blood. The CDR3 bases are TGTGCCAGCAGTAAATACGGGAGGGCCAAGGAGACCCAGTACTTC. Encoded protein: CASSKYGRAKETQYF. The full variable domain, in which reference TRBV25-1 and TRBJ2-5 provide the parts outside the CDR3, is EADIYQTPRYLVIGTGKKITLECSQTMGHDKMYWYQQDPGMELHLIHYSYGVNSTEKGDLSSESTVSRIRTEHFPLTLESARPSHTSQYLCASSKYGRAKETQYFGPGTRLLVL.